Following are 5 T cell receptor beta chains from one sample sequenced in a study of T-cell memory formation after mild COVID-19. TCRdb re-derived calls from the 5' RACE reads in MiXCR, one entry per CDR3 protein. The data show some 410,000 distinct CDR3 sequences, more than 20% seen once. Sequencing used PBMCs or a T cell subset sorted from them (not recorded which). Receptors originate from an adult woman who had mild COVID-19 (a few samples of this study predate the infection). Cell type and time point are not known.

As for this clonotype: Likely a read error: the CDR3 ends without its conserved phenylalanine or tryptophan. The chain joins TRBV7-2 to TRBJ2-7, with D possibly TRBD2 on 6 matching bases. The length of the CDR3 is 15 residues. Germline CDR1 is SGHTA and CDR2 is FQGNSA. Trimming shortened V by 1 base and J by 0 bases, and 10 bases separated the two germline ends. In nucleotides, the CDR3 is TGTGCCAGCAGCTTAGGTCTGGGGGGCTCCTACGAGCAGTACTTA. Amino acid sequence: CASSLGLGGSYEQYL.

This clonotype was seen only a few times. This rearrangement joins TRBV12-3 or TRBV12-4 to TRBJ2-7; the D gene is possibly TRBD1 (5 bases). This CDR3 is built from 15 residues. V lost 6 bases to trimming and J lost 0 bases, with 15 bases between them. For the CDR3, the DNA is TGTGCCAGCAGAGTTGACAGATACCGCTCCTACGAGCAGTACTTC. Translating gives CASRVDRYRSYEQYF.

This clonotype was found a few times. The chain recombines TRBV19 with TRBJ1-2, with a tentative D call TRBD1 (5 bases). The CDR3 is 16 residues long. Looked up from germline, CDR1 is LNHDA and CDR2 is SQIVND (reference sequence). V dropped 0 bases and J dropped 3 bases, with 14 bases sitting between them. The CDR3 region is CASSIDWKGQDYGYTF. In nucleotides, the CDR3 is TGTGCCAGTAGTATAGATTGGAAGGGGCAGGACTATGGCTACACCTTC.

This chain connects TRBV15 to TRBJ2-7, with a weak D call TRBD2 (7 bases). Trimming pared 3 bases from V and 5 bases from J, leaving 14 bases between. This CDR3 has 14 residues. Per germline, CDR1 LNHNV and CDR2 YYDKDF (reference sequence). The CDR3 DNA sequence: TGTGCCACCAGCAGTCCTGGGGGGGGCAACGAGCAGTACTTC. Translation gives CATSSPGGGNEQYF.

This CDR3 is CASSLGQGVYGYTF. In DNA form, the CDR3 reads TGTGCCAGCAGCTTGGGGCAGGGCGTCTATGGCTACACCTTC. V and J are TRBV5-6 and TRBJ1-2; a weak D match, TRBD1 (5 bases). V gave up 0 bases and J gave up 4 bases, with 10 bases separating them. In germline, CDR1 is SGHDT, CDR2 YYEEEE. There are 14 residues in the CDR3.